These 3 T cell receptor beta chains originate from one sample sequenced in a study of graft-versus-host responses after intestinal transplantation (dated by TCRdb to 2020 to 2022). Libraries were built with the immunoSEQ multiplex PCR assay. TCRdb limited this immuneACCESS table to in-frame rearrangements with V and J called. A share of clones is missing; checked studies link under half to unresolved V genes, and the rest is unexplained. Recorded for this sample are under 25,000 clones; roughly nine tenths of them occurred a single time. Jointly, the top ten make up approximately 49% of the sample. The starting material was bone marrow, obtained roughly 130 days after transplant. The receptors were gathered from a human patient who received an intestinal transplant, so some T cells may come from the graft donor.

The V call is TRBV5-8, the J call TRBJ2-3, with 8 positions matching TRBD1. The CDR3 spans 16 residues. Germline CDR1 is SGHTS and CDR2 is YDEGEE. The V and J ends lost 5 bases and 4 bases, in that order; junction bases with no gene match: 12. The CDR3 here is CASSGVGRGRPDTQYF. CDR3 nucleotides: TGTGCCAGCAGTGGGGTTGGCAGGGGGCGGCCAGATACGCAGTATTTT.

The CDR3 loop reads CASGSGAQETQYF. The DNA of the CDR3 is TGTGCCAGCGGATCCGGGGCTCAAGAGACCCAGTACTTC. The gene calls are TRBV7-6 and TRBJ2-5; the D call may be TRBD1 or TRBD2 (5 bases each). Germline assignment: CDR1 SGHVS and CDR2 FNYEAQ. The germline V and J ends were trimmed by 8 bases and 2 bases, with 12 bases remaining between them. CDR3 length: 13 residues.

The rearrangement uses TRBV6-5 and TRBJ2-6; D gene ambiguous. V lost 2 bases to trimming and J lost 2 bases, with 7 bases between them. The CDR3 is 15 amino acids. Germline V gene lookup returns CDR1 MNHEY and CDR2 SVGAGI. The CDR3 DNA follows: TGTGCCAGCAGTTACAGGGAACCTGGGGCCAACGTCCTGACTTTC. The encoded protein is CASSYREPGANVLTF.